The 25 T cell receptor beta chains given below trace back to one sample, sequenced in a study of shared clonotypes between healthy human individuals. The table came from immunoSEQ multiplex PCR; TCRdb's copy has only in-frame clones and leaves some out. The table has hundreds of thousands of clones, roughly 96% seen once. Terminally differentiated effector memory CD45RA+ cells were left out of the naive CD8 fraction, which was CD45RO-negative and positively selected for CCR7. The sample was naive CD8+ T cells sorted from blood. These receptors were collected from a woman aged 25 to 39 in good health.

The genes are TRBV6-5 and TRBJ2-1, with 9 bases matching TRBD1. CDR1 and CDR2 (germline): MNHEY, SVGAGI. Trimming took 6 bases from V and 8 from J; bases not matched to a gene: 11. The CDR3 has 15 amino acids. CDR3 residues: CASRPRGQGSDEQFF. CDR3 DNA: TGTGCCAGCAGACCACGCGGACAGGGGAGCGATGAGCAGTTCTTC.

In regard to this clone: Other nucleotide sequences in the sample specify the same CDR3. The J gene is TRBJ2-1, the V gene TRBV19; TRBD2 matches at 10 bases. Per the germline V gene, CDR1 is LNHDA and CDR2 is SQIVND (reference sequence). This CDR3 contains 15 residues. The V segment lost 5 bases and the J segment 6 bases; nucleotides outside the gene matches: 7. The CDR3, as DNA: TGTGCCAGTAGTCTCGGGACTAGCGATTTCAATGAGCAGTTCTTC. Its protein is CASSLGTSDFNEQFF.

The DNA of the CDR3 is TGTGCCAGCAGGGGGACAGGGGATCGGCAGCCCCAGCATTTT. Protein: CASRGTGDRQPQHF. V and J are TRBV28 and TRBJ1-5; TRBD1 matches at 10 bases. The CDR3 has 14 residues. Per germline, CDR1 MDHEN and CDR2 SYDVKM. The V and J ends lost 6 bases and 7 bases, in that order; junction bases with no gene match: 6. The whole variable domain, filled in from reference TRBV28 and TRBJ1-5, reads DVKVTQSSRYLVKRTGEKVFLECVQDMDHENMFWYRQDPGLGLRLIYFSYDVKMKEKGDIPEGYSVSREKKERFSLILESASTNQTSMYLCASRGTGDRQPQHFGDGTRLSIL.

The chain uses TRBV6-5 and TRBJ2-7; TRBD1 matches at 8 bases. Germline V gene sequence: CDR1 MNHEY, CDR2 SVGAGI. This CDR3 region has 13 residues. V lost 5 bases, J lost 6 bases, and 6 bases stayed unmatched. CDR3 loop: CASSHSGGSEQYF. As DNA, the CDR3 is TGTGCCAGCAGTCATTCAGGGGGCAGCGAGCAGTACTTC.

CDR3 sequence: CASSSTGPSYNEQFF. The CDR3 DNA sequence: TGTGCCAGCAGTTCGACGGGGCCTTCCTACAATGAGCAGTTCTTC. V gene TRBV27 combines with J gene TRBJ2-1; D tentatively fits TRBD1 or TRBD2 (5 bases each). Germline V gene lookup returns CDR1 MNHEY and CDR2 SMNVEV (reference sequence). The CDR3 runs to 15 residues. V was trimmed by 4 bases and J by 1 base, leaving 11 bases between them.

The genes are TRBV4-1 and TRBJ1-1, with a possible D match to TRBD1 (6 bases). The CDR3 spans 14 residues. Germline V CDR1 and CDR2: MGHRA, YSYEKL. Trimming took 1 base from V and 3 from J, leaving 9 bases between them. CDR3 protein: CASSQGQGYTEAFF. CDR3 DNA sequence: TGCGCCAGCAGCCAAGGGCAGGGGTACACTGAAGCTTTCTTT.

The chain is built from TRBV2 and TRBJ2-1; D gene ambiguous. V was cut by 3 bases and J by 7 bases, with 7 bases left in between. This CDR3 has 12 residues. CDR1 and CDR2 (germline): SNHLY, FYNNEI. The CDR3 sequence: CASSEVGNEQFF. The CDR3 nucleotides read TGTGCCAGCAGTGAGGTGGGTAATGAGCAGTTCTTC.

The genes are TRBV7-6 and TRBJ2-6; a weak D match, TRBD2 (5 bases). Trimming took off 2 bases at V and 6 bases at J, with 14 bases between the two ends. Germline lookup yields CDR1 SGHVS and CDR2 FNYEAQ. The length of the CDR3 is 16 residues. The CDR3 region is CASSLRGPSEANVLTF. The CDR3 coding sequence is TGTGCCAGCAGCTTACGCGGGCCTTCCGAGGCCAACGTCCTGACTTTC. The complete variable domain, with remaining parts taken from reference TRBV7-6 and TRBJ2-6, reads GAGVSQSPRYKVTKRGQDVALRCDPISGHVSLYWYRQALGQGPEFLTYFNYEAQQDKSGLPNDRFSAERPEGSISTLTIQRTEQRDSAMYRCASSLRGPSEANVLTFGAGSRLTVL.

V is TRBV6-6 and J is TRBJ2-2, with 9 positions matching TRBD1. This CDR3 has 15 residues. Germline trimming cut 6 bases from V and 2 bases from J; bases unmatched to any gene: 4. Germline CDR1 and CDR2: MNHNY and SVGAGI (reference sequence). This CDR3 is CASSGDRANTGELFF. The CDR3 DNA reads TGTGCCAGCAGCGGGGACAGGGCCAACACCGGGGAGCTGTTTTTT.

V is TRBV10-2 and J is TRBJ2-2, with a possible D match to TRBD1 (7 bases). The germline V gene has CDR1 WSHSY and CDR2 SAAADI. This CDR3 region has 17 residues. V was clipped by 4 bases and J by 2 bases, with 17 bases between them. The CDR3 region is CASSVRRGTANTGELFF. The CDR3 DNA follows: TGCGCCAGCAGTGTCAGGAGGGGGACAGCAAACACCGGGGAGCTGTTTTTT.

The chain joins TRBV15 to TRBJ2-7; TRBD2 agrees at 10 bases. Germline V gene sequence: CDR1 LNHNV, CDR2 YYDKDF (reference sequence). After removal of 1 base from V and 4 bases from J, the junction contained 7 bases not matched to a gene. The CDR3 runs 16 residues. CDR3 sequence reads: CATSRATSGNRYEQYF. In DNA, the CDR3 is TGTGCCACCAGCAGAGCAACTAGCGGGAACAGGTACGAGCAGTACTTC.

This chain links TRBV6-5 with TRBJ1-1; D remains ambiguous. V gave up 0 bases and J gave up 6 bases, with 5 bases separating them. The CDR3 consists of 12 residues. Germline V gene sequence: CDR1 MNHEY, CDR2 SVGAGI. CDR3 nucleotides: TGTGCCAGCAGTTACTCCGGGTCTGAAGCTTTCTTT. Translation: CASSYSGSEAFF.

This rearrangement joins TRBV11-2 to TRBJ2-7, with 11 positions matching TRBD2. This CDR3 has 16 amino acids. CDR1 and CDR2 (germline): SGHAT, FQNNGV. V lost 1 base to trimming and J lost 3 bases; unmatched junction nucleotides: 5. The CDR3 here is CASSLALAGEGYEQYF. In DNA, the CDR3 is TGTGCCAGCAGCTTAGCACTAGCGGGAGAAGGCTACGAGCAGTACTTC.

The genes are TRBV7-9 and TRBJ1-1; D perhaps matches TRBD1 (6 bases). The CDR3 is 12 residues long. V was pared by 6 bases and J by 6 bases, with 11 bases between. Germline loops: CDR1 SEHNR, CDR2 FQNEAQ (reference sequence). The DNA of the CDR3 is TGTGCCAGCAGACTAGGGGGGGCTGAAGCTTTCTTT. Amino acid sequence: CASRLGGAEAFF.

V gene TRBV11-2 combines with J gene TRBJ2-1; TRBD1 matches at 10 bases. CDR3 size: 16 residues. Germline CDR1 SGHAT, CDR2 FQNNGV. V was clipped by 5 bases and J by 7 bases; unmatched bases: 11. The CDR3 DNA reads as TGTGCCAGCAGCGTCCCCGGGACAGGGGTTGATAATGAGCAGTTCTTC. The encoded protein is CASSVPGTGVDNEQFF.

CDR3 bases: TGTGCCAGCAGTCTTACCGGGACTGGCTCAATATACGAGCAGTACTTC. Residues: CASSLTGTGSIYEQYF. The chain employs TRBV28 and TRBJ2-7; D may be TRBD2 (6 bases). The CDR3 is 16 amino acids. Trimming took 5 bases from V and 4 from J, leaving 21 bases between them. Germline V gene data show CDR1 as MDHEN and CDR2 as SYDVKM. Variable domain in full (rest from reference TRBV28 and TRBJ2-7): DVKVTQSSRYLVKRTGEKVFLECVQDMDHENMFWYRQDPGLGLRLIYFSYDVKMKEKGDIPEGYSVSREKKERFSLILESASTNQTSMYLCASSLTGTGSIYEQYFGPGTRLTVT.

V usage is TRBV13 and J usage is TRBJ2-7, with D perhaps TRBD2 (5 bases). This CDR3 comprises 13 residues. V lost 2 bases, J lost 3 bases, and 8 bases lay in between. Germline V gives CDR1 PRHDT, CDR2 FYEKMQ (reference sequence). The CDR3 region is CASSLTSYYEQYF. CDR3 nucleotides: TGTGCCAGCAGCTTAACTAGTTACTACGAGCAGTACTTC.

Points on this clone: A junction end diverges from the germline sequence, so it may reflect a read error. V and J are TRBV5-6 and TRBJ2-7; no firm D call. The germline V gene has CDR1 SGHDT and CDR2 YYEEEE. CDR3 length equals 12 residues. The CDR3 DNA follows: TGTGCCAGCAGCTTGAGTTCCTGGGCCAAGGACTTC. Translation gives CASSLSSWAKDF. Combining the CDR3 with reference TRBV5-6 and TRBJ2-7 gives the whole variable domain DAGVTQSPTHLIKTRGQQVTLRCSPKSGHDTVSWYQQALGQGPQFIFQYYEEEERQRGNFPDRFSGHQFPNYSSELNVNALLLGDSALYLCASSLSSWAKDFGPGTRLTVT.

The rearrangement uses TRBV28 and TRBJ2-3; tentatively, D is TRBD1 (6 bases). Trimming took off 8 bases at V and 0 bases at J, with 15 bases between the two ends. This CDR3 spans 15 amino acids. CDR1 MDHEN and CDR2 SYDVKM come from the germline V gene. CDR3 nucleotide sequence: TGTGCCAGCTCCCGTCCGGGGACAAGCACAGATACGCAGTATTTT. Amino acids: CASSRPGTSTDTQYF.

V usage is TRBV2 and J usage is TRBJ1-5, with 7 bases lining up with TRBD1. The CDR3 is 15 amino acids. Germline values: CDR1 SNHLY, CDR2 FYNNEI. Trimming removed 5 bases from V and 5 bases from J; junction bases left unmatched: 9. The DNA for the CDR3 is TGTGCCAGCAGTCCAGGGGGACCATGGGATCAGCCCCAGCATTTT. It translates to CASSPGGPWDQPQHF.

V is TRBV30 and J is TRBJ1-1, with D unresolved. Trimming took 2 bases from V and 4 from J, leaving 8 bases between them. The germline V gene has CDR1 GTSNPN and CDR2 SVGIG (reference sequence). The CDR3 is 12 residues long. As DNA, the CDR3 is TGTGCCTGGAGTATGGCGGCCACTGAAGCTTTCTTT. Protein: CAWSMAATEAFF. The full variable domain, in which reference TRBV30 and TRBJ1-1 provide the parts outside the CDR3, is SQTIHQWPATLVQPVGSPLSLECTVEGTSNPNLYWYRQAAGRGLQLLFYSVGIGQISSEVPQNLSASRPQDRQFILSSKKLLLSDSGFYLCAWSMAATEAFFGQGTRLTVV.

This chain uses TRBV10-1 with TRBJ2-7; no clear D. Germline CDR1 WNHNN, CDR2 SYGVQD (reference sequence). Deletions cut 2 bases from V and 4 bases from J, with 9 bases between. The length of the CDR3 is 13 residues. The CDR3 bases are TGCGCCAGCAGTGAGAATTTATCTTACGAGCAGTACTTC. Encoded protein: CASSENLSYEQYF.

This clone was seen once. V is TRBV4-1 and J is TRBJ1-1; TRBD1 matches at 8 bases. With 4 bases clipped from V and 1 base from J, the junction kept 5 bases outside the gene matches. The CDR3 loop spans 15 amino acids. Germline V gene data show CDR1 as MGHRA and CDR2 as YSYEKL. The CDR3 spells CASSPRDRRNTEAFF. CDR3 nucleotides: TGCGCCAGCAGCCCCCGGGACAGGCGGAACACTGAAGCTTTCTTT.

The genes are TRBV28 and TRBJ1-3; D is undetermined. Trimming pared 1 base from V and 4 bases from J, leaving 23 bases between. This CDR3 has 19 amino acids. Germline V gene data show CDR1 as MDHEN and CDR2 as SYDVKM. Here the CDR3 reads CASSLFAGVGLDLGNTIYF. CDR3 bases: TGTGCCAGCAGTTTATTTGCCGGAGTGGGCCTTGATTTGGGAAACACCATATATTTT.

The V and J genes are TRBV28 and TRBJ1-6; D remains ambiguous. The CDR3 runs to 16 residues. Germline CDR1 and CDR2: MDHEN and SYDVKM. Trimming pared 4 bases from V and 3 bases from J, leaving 13 bases between. The CDR3 coding sequence is TGTGCCAGCAGTTACCTCGGGGAGGGCTATAATTCACCCCTCCACTTT. It translates to CASSYLGEGYNSPLHF.